Shown below are 14 T cell receptor beta chains from a single sample sequenced in a study of T-cell memory formation after mild COVID-19. TCRdb redid the calling of the 5' RACE reads with MiXCR, one entry per CDR3 protein. Of approximately 400,000 distinct CDR3 sequences detected, under 20% appear once; the ten largest clones hold roughly 21%. Sequenced: PBMCs or a T cell subset sorted from them (not recorded which). These receptors came from a man between 18 and 29 years old who had mild COVID-19 (a few samples of this study predate the infection). Cell type and time point are not known.

The J gene is TRBJ1-1, the V gene TRBV20-1, with 9 bases aligning to TRBD1. The J segment lost 3 bases and the V segment lost 3 bases, leaving 8 bases of the junction unmatched. The CDR3 covers 15 residues. Per the germline V gene, CDR1 is DFQATT and CDR2 is SNEGSKA (reference sequence). CDR3 bases: TGCAGTGCTAGCTCTTCCGGGACAGGGTACACTGAAGCTTTCTTT. Protein product: CSASSSGTGYTEAFF.

This clonotype turned up a few times. The V call is TRBV24-1, the J call TRBJ2-5; D ambiguous. The CDR3 covers 13 residues. V was shortened by 5 bases and J by 2 bases, with 8 bases between the two germline ends. From germline, CDR1 is KGHDR and CDR2 SFDVKD. The CDR3 reads CATSVGGQETQYF. The CDR3 bases are TGTGCCACCAGTGTCGGCGGACAAGAGACCCAGTACTTC.

The chain couples TRBV5-6 to TRBJ1-4, with D tentatively TRBD1 (5 bases). Per germline, CDR1 SGHDT and CDR2 YYEEEE. The CDR3 is made up of 13 amino acids. Deletions cut 10 bases from V and 4 bases from J, with 14 bases between. CDR3 loop: CADSLGDNEKLFF. In nucleotides, the CDR3 is TGTGCCGACAGCTTGGGGGATAATGAAAAACTGTTTTTT.

J is TRBJ2-2 and V is TRBV5-1; TRBD1 aligns across 10 bases. J gave up 5 bases and V 5 bases, and 6 bases lay outside the gene matches. The CDR3 runs to 15 residues. Germline V lookup: CDR1 SGHRS, CDR2 YFSETQ. The CDR3 DNA reads TGCGCCAGCAGGATCTGGGACAGGGGTACCGGGGAGCTGTTTTTT. This gives the protein CASRIWDRGTGELFF.

The chain links TRBV29-1 to TRBJ2-6; D gene ambiguous. The CDR3 length is 13 residues. V was clipped by 8 bases and J by 0 bases, with 8 bases between them. Germline loops: CDR1 SQVTM, CDR2 ANQGSEA. CDR3 residues: CSCWTSGANVLTF. CDR3 coding DNA: TGCAGCTGTTGGACCTCTGGGGCCAACGTCCTGACTTTC.

Only a few counts were recorded for this clonotype. This chain joins TRBV3-1 and TRBJ1-3; possibly TRBD1 for D (6 bases). Between the trimmed V and J ends, which lost 1 base and 4 bases, there was a span of 11 bases. Germline V lookup: CDR1 LGHDT, CDR2 YNNKEL (reference sequence). This CDR3 spans 15 amino acids. This CDR3 reads CASSQARGSGNTIYF. The CDR3 DNA sequence: TGTGCCAGCAGCCAAGCCAGGGGAAGCGGAAACACCATATATTTT.

This clonotype was detected a few times. The genes are TRBV2 and TRBJ1-5; weak D call: TRBD1 (5 bases). CDR3 length equals 12 residues. Germline values: CDR1 SNHLY, CDR2 FYNNEI. Trimming cost V 7 bases and J 11 bases, with 15 bases left between them. The CDR3 protein is CASTPVGGAQHF. DNA for the CDR3: TGTGCCAGCACCCCGGTTGGGGGGGCCCAGCATTTT.

In its sample, this clonotype was seen many times. The J gene is TRBJ2-2, the V gene TRBV28, with 8 nucleotides matching TRBD1. This CDR3 comprises 15 residues. Germline CDR1 is MDHEN and CDR2 is SYDVKM. Trimming removed 10 bases from V and 3 bases from J; junction bases left unmatched: 10. The CDR3 DNA is TGTGCCATCCACGCCGGGACAGGATACACCGGGGAGCTGTTTTTT. This gives the protein CAIHAGTGYTGELFF.

The J gene is TRBJ1-3, the V gene TRBV4-3; D unclear. The CDR3 loop spans 14 amino acids. Germline assignment: CDR1 LGHNA and CDR2 YSLEER. With 0 bases removed from V and 4 bases from J, the gap between germline ends came to 7 bases. The CDR3 protein is CASSQDHQGNTIYF. CDR3 bases: TGCGCCAGCAGCCAAGATCATCAAGGAAACACCATATATTTT.

This rearrangement joins TRBV18 to TRBJ2-7; D unclear. Germline V gene sequence: CDR1 KGHSH, CDR2 LQKENI. V was clipped by 2 bases and J by 7 bases, with 15 bases between them. The CDR3 extends over 14 amino acids. CDR3 nucleotides: TGTGCCAGCTCACCAGTGGTGGACGGGCTAGAGCAGTACTTC. Its translation is CASSPVVDGLEQYF.

In its sample, this clonotype was seen many times. This chain links TRBV10-3 with TRBJ1-2; perhaps TRBD1 as D (5 bases). V gave up 3 bases and J gave up 4 bases, with 15 bases separating them. In germline, CDR1 is ENHRY, CDR2 SYGVKD. The CDR3 extends over 15 amino acids. CDR3: CAISDEGQGLYGYTF. The DNA for the CDR3 is TGTGCCATCAGTGATGAGGGGCAGGGCCTCTATGGCTACACCTTC.

The gene calls are TRBV19 and TRBJ1-4; possibly TRBD1 for D (5 bases). V was clipped by 7 bases and J by 0 bases, with 9 bases between them. Germline CDR1 LNHDA, CDR2 SQIVND (reference sequence). There are 14 residues in the CDR3. The CDR3 sequence: CASTGLATNEKLFF. The DNA for the CDR3 is TGTGCCAGTACAGGGCTTGCAACTAATGAAAAACTGTTTTTT.

The V gene is TRBV5-1, the J gene TRBJ2-2; possibly TRBD1 for D (6 bases). The CDR3 spans 19 residues. Germline V CDR1 and CDR2: SGHRS, YFSETQ. The V end was cut by 0 bases, the J end by 0 bases, with 18 bases between. CDR3 residues: CASSLARGLGSANTGELFF. CDR3 coding DNA: TGCGCCAGCAGCTTGGCCAGGGGTCTAGGGTCGGCGAACACCGGGGAGCTGTTTTTT.

This clonotype was seen repeatedly, ten times or more. At one of its ends the junction is not consistent with the germline gene, which may arise from a read error. This sequence joins TRBV7-7 and TRBJ2-5; no firm D call. Looked up from germline, CDR1 is SSHAT and CDR2 is FNYEAQ (reference sequence). The CDR3 is 11 residues long. Here the CDR3 reads CASSQEETQYF. In DNA form, the CDR3 reads TGTGCTAGCAGCCAAGAAGAGACCCAGTACTTC.